The clone carrying this T cell receptor (beta chain) was observed a handful of times. The source of the sample is a study of T-cell reconstitution after alpha-beta-depleted transplantation in children. Unique molecular identifiers were incorporated during preparation of the TCRbeta library. Each CDR3 protein gets one entry after TCRdb re-called the PCR reads with MiXCR. The table includes hundreds of thousands of distinct CDR3 sequences, 10% to 15% detected once. This CDR3 has 16 residues. V was clipped by 6 bases and J by 4 bases; unmatched bases: 10. Per germline, CDR1 MDHEN and CDR2 SYDVKM. The chain links TRBV28 to TRBJ2-3; 10 nucleotides agree with TRBD1. The sequencing used PBMCs, mostly from graft donor cells, collected 360 days after TCRalphabeta/CD19-depleted stem cell transplant. This receptor was identified in a male patient younger than 18 who had a stem cell transplant for acute myeloid leukemia, so the T cells may come from the graft donor. This CDR3 reads CASSLRQGAGADTQYF. The CDR3 DNA reads as TGTGCCAGCAGCCTCCGACAGGGGGCGGGGGCAGATACGCAGTATTTT. Drawing the rest from reference TRBV28 and TRBJ2-3, the complete variable domain is DVKVTQSSRYLVKRTGEKVFLECVQDMDHENMFWYRQDPGLGLRLIYFSYDVKMKEKGDIPEGYSVSREKKERFSLILESASTNQTSMYLCASSLRQGAGADTQYFGPGTRLTVL.